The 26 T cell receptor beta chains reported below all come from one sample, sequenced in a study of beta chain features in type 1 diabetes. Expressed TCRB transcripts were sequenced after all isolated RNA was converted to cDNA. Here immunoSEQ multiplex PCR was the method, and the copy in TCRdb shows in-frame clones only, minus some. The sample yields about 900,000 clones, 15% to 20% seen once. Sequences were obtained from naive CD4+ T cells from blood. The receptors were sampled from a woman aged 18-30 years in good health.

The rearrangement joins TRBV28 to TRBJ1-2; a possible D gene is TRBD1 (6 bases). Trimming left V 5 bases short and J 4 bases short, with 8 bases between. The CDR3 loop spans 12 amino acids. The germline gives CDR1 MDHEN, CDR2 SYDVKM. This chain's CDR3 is CASSQQGYGYTF. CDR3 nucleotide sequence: TGTGCCAGCAGTCAACAGGGCTATGGCTACACCTTC.

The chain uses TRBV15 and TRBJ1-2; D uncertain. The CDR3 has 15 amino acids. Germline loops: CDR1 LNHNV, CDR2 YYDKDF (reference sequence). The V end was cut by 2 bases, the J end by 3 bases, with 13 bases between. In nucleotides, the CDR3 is TGTGCCACCAGCAGAATCACGGAACCCGACTATGGCTACACCTTC. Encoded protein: CATSRITEPDYGYTF.

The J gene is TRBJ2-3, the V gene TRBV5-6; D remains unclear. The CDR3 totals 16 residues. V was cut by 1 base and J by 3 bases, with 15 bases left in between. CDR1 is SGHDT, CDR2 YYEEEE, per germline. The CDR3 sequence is CASSLRLLSRTDTQYF. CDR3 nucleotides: TGTGCCAGCAGCTTGCGACTGCTAAGCCGGACAGATACGCAGTATTTT.

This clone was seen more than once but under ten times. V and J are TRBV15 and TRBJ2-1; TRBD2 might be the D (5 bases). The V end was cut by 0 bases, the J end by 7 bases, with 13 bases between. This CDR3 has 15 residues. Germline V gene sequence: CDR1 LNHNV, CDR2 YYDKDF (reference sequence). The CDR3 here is CATSRDQAGGNEQFF. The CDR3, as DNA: TGTGCCACCAGCAGAGATCAGGCCGGAGGAAATGAGCAGTTCTTC.

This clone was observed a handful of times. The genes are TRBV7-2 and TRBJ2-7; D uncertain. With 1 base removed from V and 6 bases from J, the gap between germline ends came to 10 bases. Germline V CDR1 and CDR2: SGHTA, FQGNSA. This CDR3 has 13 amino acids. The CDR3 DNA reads TGTGCCAGCAGCTTAGATGGGTTAAGCGAGCAGTACTTC. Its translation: CASSLDGLSEQYF.

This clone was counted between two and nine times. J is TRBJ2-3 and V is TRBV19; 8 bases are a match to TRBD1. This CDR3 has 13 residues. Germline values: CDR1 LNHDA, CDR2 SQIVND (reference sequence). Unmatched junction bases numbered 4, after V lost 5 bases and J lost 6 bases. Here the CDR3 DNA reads TGTGCCAGTAGTGGGACAGGAACGGATACGCAGTATTTT. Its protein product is CASSGTGTDTQYF.

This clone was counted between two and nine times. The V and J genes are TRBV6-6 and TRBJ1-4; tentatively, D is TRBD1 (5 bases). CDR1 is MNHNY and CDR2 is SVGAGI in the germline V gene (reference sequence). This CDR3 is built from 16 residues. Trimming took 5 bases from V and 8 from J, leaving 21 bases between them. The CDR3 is CASSKRPGRSREKLFF. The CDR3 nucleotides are TGTGCCAGCAGTAAACGGCCAGGGAGGAGTCGGGAAAAACTGTTTTTT.

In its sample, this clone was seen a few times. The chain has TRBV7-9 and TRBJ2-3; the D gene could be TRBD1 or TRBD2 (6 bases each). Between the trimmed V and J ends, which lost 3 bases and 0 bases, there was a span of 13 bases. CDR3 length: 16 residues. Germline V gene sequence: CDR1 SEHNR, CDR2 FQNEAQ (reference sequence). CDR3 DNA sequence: TGTGCCAGCAGCTTGGGGGCGGGAATAAGCACAGATACGCAGTATTTT. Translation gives CASSLGAGISTDTQYF. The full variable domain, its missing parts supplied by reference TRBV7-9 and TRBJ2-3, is DTGVSQNPRHKITKRGQNVTFRCDPISEHNRLYWYRQTLGQGPEFLTYFQNEAQLEKSRLLSDRFSAERPKGSFSTLEIQRTEQGDSAMYLCASSLGAGISTDTQYFGPGTRLTVL.

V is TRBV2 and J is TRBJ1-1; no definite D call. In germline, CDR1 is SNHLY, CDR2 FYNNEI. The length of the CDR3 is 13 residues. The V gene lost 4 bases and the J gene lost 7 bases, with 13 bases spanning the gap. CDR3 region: CASSARPQVEAFF. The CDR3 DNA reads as TGTGCCAGCAGTGCCCGACCCCAGGTTGAAGCTTTCTTT.

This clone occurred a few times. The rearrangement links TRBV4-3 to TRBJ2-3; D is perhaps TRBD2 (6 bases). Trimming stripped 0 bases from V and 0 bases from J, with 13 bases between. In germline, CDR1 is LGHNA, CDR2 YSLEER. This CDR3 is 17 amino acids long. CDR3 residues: CASSQDLSGSSTDTQYF. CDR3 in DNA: TGCGCCAGCAGCCAAGACCTCTCCGGGAGTAGCACAGATACGCAGTATTTT.

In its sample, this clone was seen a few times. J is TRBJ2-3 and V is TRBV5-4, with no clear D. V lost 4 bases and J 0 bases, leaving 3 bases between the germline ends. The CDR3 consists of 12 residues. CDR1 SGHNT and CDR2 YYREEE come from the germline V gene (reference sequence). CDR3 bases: TGTGCCAGCAGCGACAGCACAGATACGCAGTATTTT. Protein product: CASSDSTDTQYF. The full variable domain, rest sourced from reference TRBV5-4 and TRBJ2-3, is ETGVTQSPTHLIKTRGQQVTLRCSSQSGHNTVSWYQQALGQGPQFIFQYYREEENGRGNFPPRFSGLQFPNYSSELNVNALELDDSALYLCASSDSTDTQYFGPGTRLTVL.

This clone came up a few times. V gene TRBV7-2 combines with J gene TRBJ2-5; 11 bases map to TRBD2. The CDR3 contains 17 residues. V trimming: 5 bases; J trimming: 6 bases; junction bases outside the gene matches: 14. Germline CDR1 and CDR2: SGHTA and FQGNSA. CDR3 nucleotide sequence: TGTGCCAGCAGCGACTACGATAGCGGGAGGGCCGTAAAGACCCAGTACTTC. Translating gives CASSDYDSGRAVKTQYF. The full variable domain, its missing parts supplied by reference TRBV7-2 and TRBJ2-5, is GAGVSQSPSNKVTEKGKDVELRCDPISGHTALYWYRQSLGQGLEFLIYFQGNSAPDKSGLPSDRFSAERTGGSVSTLTIQRTQQEDSAVYLCASSDYDSGRAVKTQYFGPGTRLLVL.

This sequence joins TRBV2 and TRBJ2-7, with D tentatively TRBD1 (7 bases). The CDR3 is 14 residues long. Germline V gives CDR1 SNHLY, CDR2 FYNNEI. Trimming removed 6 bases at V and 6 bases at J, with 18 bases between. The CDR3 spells CASSQTGTAGEQYF. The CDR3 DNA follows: TGTGCCAGCAGCCAAACCGGGACAGCGGGCGAGCAGTACTTC.

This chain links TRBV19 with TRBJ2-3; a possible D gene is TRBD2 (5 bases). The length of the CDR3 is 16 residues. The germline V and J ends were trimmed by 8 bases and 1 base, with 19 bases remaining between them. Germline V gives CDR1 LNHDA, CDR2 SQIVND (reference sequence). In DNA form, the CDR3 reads TGTGCCAGTCGCGAACTAGGAGTACCGGGCACAGATACGCAGTATTTT. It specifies CASRELGVPGTDTQYF.

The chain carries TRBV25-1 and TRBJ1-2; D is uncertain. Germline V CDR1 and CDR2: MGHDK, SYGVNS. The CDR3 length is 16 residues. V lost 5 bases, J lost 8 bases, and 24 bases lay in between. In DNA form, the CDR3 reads TGTGCCAGCAGTAGCTGGGCCGTAGGGCTGCCGGGGGGCTACACCTTC. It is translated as CASSSWAVGLPGGYTF.

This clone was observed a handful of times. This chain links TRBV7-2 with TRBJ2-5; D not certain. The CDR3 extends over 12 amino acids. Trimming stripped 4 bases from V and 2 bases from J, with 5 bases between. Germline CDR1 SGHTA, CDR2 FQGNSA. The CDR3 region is CASSSGQETQYF. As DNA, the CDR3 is TGTGCCAGCAGCTCTGGACAAGAGACCCAGTACTTC.

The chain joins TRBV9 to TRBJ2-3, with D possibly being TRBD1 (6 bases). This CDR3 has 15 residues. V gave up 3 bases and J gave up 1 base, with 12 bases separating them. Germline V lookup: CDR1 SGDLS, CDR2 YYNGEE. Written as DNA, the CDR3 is TGTGCCAGCAGCGCACCGGGACATGGCACAGATACGCAGTATTTT. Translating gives CASSAPGHGTDTQYF.

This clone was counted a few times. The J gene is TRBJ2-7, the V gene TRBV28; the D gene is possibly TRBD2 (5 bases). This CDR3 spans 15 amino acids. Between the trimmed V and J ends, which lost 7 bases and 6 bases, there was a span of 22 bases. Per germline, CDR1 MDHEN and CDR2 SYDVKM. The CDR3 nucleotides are TGTGCCAGCATTCGTCCGGGGATGGGATTGGTCGAGCAGTACTTC. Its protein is CASIRPGMGLVEQYF. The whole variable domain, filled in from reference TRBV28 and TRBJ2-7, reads DVKVTQSSRYLVKRTGEKVFLECVQDMDHENMFWYRQDPGLGLRLIYFSYDVKMKEKGDIPEGYSVSREKKERFSLILESASTNQTSMYLCASIRPGMGLVEQYFGPGTRLTVT.

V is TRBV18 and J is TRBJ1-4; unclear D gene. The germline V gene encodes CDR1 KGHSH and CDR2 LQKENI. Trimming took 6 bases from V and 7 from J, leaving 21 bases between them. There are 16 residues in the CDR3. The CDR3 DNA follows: TGTGCCAGCTCCGAGTCACCAATGGCGCGGGGTGAAAAACTGTTTTTT. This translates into CASSESPMARGEKLFF.

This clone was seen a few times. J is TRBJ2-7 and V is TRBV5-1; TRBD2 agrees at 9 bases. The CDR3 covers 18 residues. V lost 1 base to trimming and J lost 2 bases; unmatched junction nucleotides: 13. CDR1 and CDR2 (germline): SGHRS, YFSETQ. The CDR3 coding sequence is TGCGCCAGCAGCTTGTTCGGACGTAGCGGGAGTCGTACCTACGAGCAGTACTTC. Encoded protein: CASSLFGRSGSRTYEQYF.

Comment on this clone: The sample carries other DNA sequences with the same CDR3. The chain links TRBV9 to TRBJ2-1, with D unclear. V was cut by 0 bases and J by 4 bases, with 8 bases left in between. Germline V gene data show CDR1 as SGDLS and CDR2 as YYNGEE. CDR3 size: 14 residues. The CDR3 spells CASSVGSSYNEQFF. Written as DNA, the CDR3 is TGTGCCAGCAGCGTAGGAAGCAGTTACAATGAGCAGTTCTTC.

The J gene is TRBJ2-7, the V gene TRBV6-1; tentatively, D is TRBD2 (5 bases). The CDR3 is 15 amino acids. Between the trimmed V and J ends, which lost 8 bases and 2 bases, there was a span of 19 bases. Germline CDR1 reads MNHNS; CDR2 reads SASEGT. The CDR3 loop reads CASRGSHGITYEQYF. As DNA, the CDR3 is TGTGCCAGCCGAGGCTCCCACGGGATTACCTACGAGCAGTACTTC.

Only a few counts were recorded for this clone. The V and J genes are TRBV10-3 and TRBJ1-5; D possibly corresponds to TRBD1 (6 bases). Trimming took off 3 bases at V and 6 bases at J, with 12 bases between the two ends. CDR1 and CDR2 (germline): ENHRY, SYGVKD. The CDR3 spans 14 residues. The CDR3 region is CAISERTVGQPQHF. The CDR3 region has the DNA TGTGCCATCAGTGAAAGGACAGTGGGTCAGCCCCAGCATTTT.

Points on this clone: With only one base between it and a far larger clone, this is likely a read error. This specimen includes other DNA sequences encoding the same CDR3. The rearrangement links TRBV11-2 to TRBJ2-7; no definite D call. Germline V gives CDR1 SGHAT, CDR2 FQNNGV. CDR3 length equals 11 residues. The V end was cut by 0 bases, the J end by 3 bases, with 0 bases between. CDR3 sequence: CASSLDYEQYF. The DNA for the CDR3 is TGTGCCAGCAGCTTAGACTACGAGCAGTACTTC.

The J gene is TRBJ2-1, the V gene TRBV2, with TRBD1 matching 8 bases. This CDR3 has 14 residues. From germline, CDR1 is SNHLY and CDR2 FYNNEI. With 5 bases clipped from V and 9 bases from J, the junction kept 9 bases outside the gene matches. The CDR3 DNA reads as TGTGCCAGCAGTCTCCGGACAGGGCCTTCTGAGCAGTTCTTC. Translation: CASSLRTGPSEQFF.

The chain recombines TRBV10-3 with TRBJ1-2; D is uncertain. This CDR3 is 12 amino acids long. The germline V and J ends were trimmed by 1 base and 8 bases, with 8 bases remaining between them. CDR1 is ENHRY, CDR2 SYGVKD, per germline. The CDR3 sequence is CAISELGNGYTF. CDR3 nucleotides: TGTGCCATCAGTGAGTTGGGGAACGGCTACACCTTC.